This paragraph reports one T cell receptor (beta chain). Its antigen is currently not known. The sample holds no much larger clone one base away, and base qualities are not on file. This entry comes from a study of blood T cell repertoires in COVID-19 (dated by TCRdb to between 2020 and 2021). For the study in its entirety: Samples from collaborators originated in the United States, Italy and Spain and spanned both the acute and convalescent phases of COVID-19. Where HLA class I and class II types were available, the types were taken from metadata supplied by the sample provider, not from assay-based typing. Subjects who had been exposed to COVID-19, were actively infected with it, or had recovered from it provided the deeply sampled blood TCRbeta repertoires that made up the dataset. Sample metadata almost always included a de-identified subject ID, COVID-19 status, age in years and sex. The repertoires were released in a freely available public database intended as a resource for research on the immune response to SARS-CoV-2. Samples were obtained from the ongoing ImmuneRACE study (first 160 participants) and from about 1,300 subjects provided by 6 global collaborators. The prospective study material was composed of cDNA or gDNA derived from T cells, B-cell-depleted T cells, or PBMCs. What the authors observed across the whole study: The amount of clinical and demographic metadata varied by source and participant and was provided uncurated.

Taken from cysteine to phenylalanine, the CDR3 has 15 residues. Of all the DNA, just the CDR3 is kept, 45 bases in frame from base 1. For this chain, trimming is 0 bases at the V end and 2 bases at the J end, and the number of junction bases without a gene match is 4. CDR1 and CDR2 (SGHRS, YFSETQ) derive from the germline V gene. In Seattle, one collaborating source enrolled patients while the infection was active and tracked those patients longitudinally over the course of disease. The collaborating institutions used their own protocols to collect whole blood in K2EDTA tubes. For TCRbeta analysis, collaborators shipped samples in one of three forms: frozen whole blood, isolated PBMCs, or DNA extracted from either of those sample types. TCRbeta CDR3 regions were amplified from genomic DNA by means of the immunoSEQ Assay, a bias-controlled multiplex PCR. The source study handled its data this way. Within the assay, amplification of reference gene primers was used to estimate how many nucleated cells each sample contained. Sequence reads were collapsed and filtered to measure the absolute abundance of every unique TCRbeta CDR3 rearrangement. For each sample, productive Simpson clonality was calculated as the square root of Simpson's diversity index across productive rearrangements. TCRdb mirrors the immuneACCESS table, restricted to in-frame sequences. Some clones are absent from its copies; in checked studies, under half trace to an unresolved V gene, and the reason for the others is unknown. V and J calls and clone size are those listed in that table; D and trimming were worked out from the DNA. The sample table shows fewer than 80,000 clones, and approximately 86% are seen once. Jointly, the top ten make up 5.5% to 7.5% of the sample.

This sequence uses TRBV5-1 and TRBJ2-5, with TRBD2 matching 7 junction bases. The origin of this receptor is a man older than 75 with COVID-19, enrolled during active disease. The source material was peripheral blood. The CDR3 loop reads CASSLVWGGQETQYF. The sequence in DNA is TGCGCCAGCAGCTTGGTTTGGGGGGGTCAAGAGACCCAGTACTTC. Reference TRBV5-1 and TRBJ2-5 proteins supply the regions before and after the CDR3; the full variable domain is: KAGVTQTPRYLIKTRGQQVTLSCSPISGHRSVSWYQQTPGQGLQFLFEYFSETQRNKGNFPGRFSGRQFSNSRSEMNVSTLELGDSALYLCASSLVWGGQETQYFGPGTRLLVL.